This T cell receptor (beta chain) is from a study of human T cells and chemical hapten exposure. One entry per CDR3 protein results from TCRdb running MiXCR on the RACE reads. The sample records fewer than 60,000 distinct CDR3 sequences, about 11% being singletons. Stated time point: pre-sensitization, week 0. Indicated treatment: therapeutic diphenylcyclopropenone sensitization with weekly scalp DPC. The TCR originated in a woman aged 35 to 49 with alopecia areata. Some clones in this sample may be carry-over from other donors' samples. Sequencing was performed on whole blood, taken in connection with sensitization to the hapten diphenylcyclopropenone (DPC).

CDR3 sequence: CAISEETGRNSPLHF. The CDR3, as DNA: TGTGCCATCAGTGAGGAGACAGGACGGAATTCACCCCTCCACTTT. This chain joins TRBV10-3 and TRBJ1-6; D is perhaps TRBD1 (6 bases). This CDR3 spans 15 amino acids. V dropped 2 bases and J dropped 7 bases, with 12 bases sitting between them. CDR1 is ENHRY and CDR2 is SYGVKD in the germline V gene.